The entry that follows covers one TCR beta chain sequence. The record originates from a study of T cell changes during pregnancy in multiple sclerosis. Sequencing used immunoSEQ multiplex PCR; TCRdb keeps in-frame clones, though not all of them. Seen here are just under 45,000 clones, about 96% observed once, and the top ten hold about 0.92%. Germline CDR1 and CDR2: LNHDA and SQIVND (reference sequence). The CDR3 is made up of 13 amino acids. V was shortened by 6 bases and J by 6 bases, with 14 bases between the two germline ends. The material was peripheral blood, obtained in the second trimester of pregnancy. The genes are TRBV19 and TRBJ1-1, with D possibly being TRBD1 (5 bases). This sequence was found in a female donor with multiple sclerosis, enrolled in a pregnancy study. CDR3 sequence reads: CASRPGGAPEAFF. DNA of the CDR3: TGTGCCAGTAGACCCGGGGGTGCGCCTGAAGCTTTCTTT.